The present TCR beta chain was sequenced within a study of tumor-infiltrating lymphocytes in primary liver carcinoma. Study findings and constraints: About 8-25% of top clones, no more, were shared by all five regions.

Priming with a constant-region primer yielded TCR beta cDNA from roughly 490 ng total RNA. Slightly modified ARM-PCR, run as three nested multiplex PCR rounds, produced the TCR beta libraries. Both of the initial two PCR rounds ran for around 10 cycles and employed TRBV1-TRBV30 forward primers alongside a C-beta reverse primer. TCRdb processed the multiplex PCR reads anew with MiXCR; each CDR3 protein has one entry. Here the sample spans tens of thousands of distinct CDR3 sequences, around 66% being singletons. Germline V CDR1 and CDR2: SGHNT, YENEEA. This CDR3 region has 14 residues. This clonotype was recorded once. Its cognate antigen is unknown. At one end the junction does not follow the germline gene, possibly because of a read error. Unsorted bulk tissue, about 20-32 mg of it, served as the source for co-extraction of RNA and DNA. The patients, who had chronic HBV infection, were treatment-naive (untreated).

The sequence was obtained from a man in his forties with primary liver carcinoma and hepatitis B virus infection. What was sequenced was liver tumor tissue from sampling region 2. Subset defined: tumor region T2, inferior pole. J is TRBJ2-1 and V is TRBV11-3; D uncertain. CDR3 sequence: CASILGVPNIEQFF. CDR3 nucleotide sequence: TGTGCCAGCATCTTAGGCGTCCCGAACATTGAGCAGTTCTTC. Full variable domain (missing parts from reference TRBV11-3 and TRBJ2-1): EAGVVQSPRYKIIEKKQPVAFWCNPISGHNTLYWYLQNLGQGPELLIRYENEEAVDDSQLPKDRFSAERLKGVDSTLKIQPAELGDSAVYLCASILGVPNIEQFFGPGTRLTVL.